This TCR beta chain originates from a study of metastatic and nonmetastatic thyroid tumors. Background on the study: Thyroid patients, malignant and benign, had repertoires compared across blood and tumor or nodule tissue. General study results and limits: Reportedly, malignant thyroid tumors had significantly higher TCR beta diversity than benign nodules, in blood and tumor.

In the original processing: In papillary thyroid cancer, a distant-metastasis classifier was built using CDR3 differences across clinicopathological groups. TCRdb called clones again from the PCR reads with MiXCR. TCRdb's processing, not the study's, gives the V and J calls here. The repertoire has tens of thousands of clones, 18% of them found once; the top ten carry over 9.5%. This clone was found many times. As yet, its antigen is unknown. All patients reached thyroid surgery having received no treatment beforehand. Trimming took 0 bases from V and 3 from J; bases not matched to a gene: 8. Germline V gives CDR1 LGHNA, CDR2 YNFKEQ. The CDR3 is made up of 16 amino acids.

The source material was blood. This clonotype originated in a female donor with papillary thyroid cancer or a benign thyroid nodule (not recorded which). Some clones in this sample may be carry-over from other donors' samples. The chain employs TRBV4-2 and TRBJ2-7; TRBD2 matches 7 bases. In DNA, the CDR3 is TGTGCCAGCAGCCAAGAGGGTGGGACTATTAGCTACGAGCAGTACTTC. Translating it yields CASSQEGGTISYEQYF.